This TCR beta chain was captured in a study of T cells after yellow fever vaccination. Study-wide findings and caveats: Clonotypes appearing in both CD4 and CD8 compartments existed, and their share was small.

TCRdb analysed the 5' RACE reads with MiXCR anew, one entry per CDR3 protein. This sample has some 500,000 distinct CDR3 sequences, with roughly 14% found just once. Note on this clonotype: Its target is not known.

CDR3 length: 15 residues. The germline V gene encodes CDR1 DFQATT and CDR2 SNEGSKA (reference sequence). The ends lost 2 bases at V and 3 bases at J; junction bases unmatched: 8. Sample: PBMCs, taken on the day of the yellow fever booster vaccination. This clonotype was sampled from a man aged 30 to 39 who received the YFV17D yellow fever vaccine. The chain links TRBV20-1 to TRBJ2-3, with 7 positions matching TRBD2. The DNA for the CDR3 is TGCAGTGCTAGACGGATCGGACTAGTAACAGATACGCAGTATTTT. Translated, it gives CSARRIGLVTDTQYF.